The clone carrying this TCR beta chain has only a few counts. The target antigen is unknown. V was trimmed by 6 bases and J by 1 base, leaving 15 bases between them. CDR3 length: 14 amino acids. Germline CDR1 is SQVTM and CDR2 is ANQGSEA. TCRbeta library construction was performed incorporating unique molecular identifiers. MiXCR, run by TCRdb on the PCR reads, gives a single entry per CDR3 protein. The sample lists 190,000 or so distinct CDR3 sequences, 6.3% seen once, with about 5% in the top ten. These data belong to a study of T-cell reconstitution after alpha-beta-depleted transplantation in children. Notes on the study in general: By about two months after transplant, alpha-beta T cells reportedly arose from several hundred graft clones that had expanded. Some patients' high day-60 TCRbeta diversity was traced to surviving recipient T cells and thymic progenitors.

The TCR sequence derives from a girl younger than two with combined immunodeficiency, due to receive a stem cell transplant. This specimen was PBMCs, taken before TCRalphabeta/CD19-depleted stem cell transplant. The V call is TRBV29-1, the J call TRBJ1-1; D unclear. The CDR3 DNA reads TGCAGCGTAAAATACGGAGCCACGAACACTGAAGCTTTCTTT. Residues: CSVKYGATNTEAFF.